These 20 T cell receptor beta chains share one sample of origin, sequenced in a study of T cells after yellow fever vaccination. One entry per CDR3 protein results from TCRdb running MiXCR on the 5' RACE reads. The sample consists of 500,000 to 650,000 distinct CDR3 sequences, roughly a sixth of them appearing once. The sample here was PBMCs, taken around 5 days after the first yellow fever vaccination. Receptor source: a man in his late teens or twenties who received the YFV17D yellow fever vaccine.

CDR3 sequence: CASIGETQYF. In nucleotides, the CDR3 is TGTGCCAGCATCGGAGAGACCCAGTACTTC. The chain couples TRBV28 to TRBJ2-5; no definite D call. V lost 7 bases to trimming and J lost 4 bases, with 4 bases between them. The germline gives CDR1 MDHEN, CDR2 SYDVKM. There are 10 residues in the CDR3.

This clonotype turned up a few times. The chain couples TRBV6-5 to TRBJ1-3; 9 bases map to TRBD1. The ends lost 0 bases at V and 2 bases at J; junction bases unmatched: 8. CDR3 length equals 18 residues. CDR1 is MNHEY, CDR2 SVGAGI, per germline. CDR3 sequence: CASSYSRTGGFAGNTIYF. Written as DNA, the CDR3 is TGTGCCAGCAGTTACTCGCGAACAGGGGGCTTCGCTGGAAACACCATATATTTT.

This clonotype came up a few times. This chain joins TRBV7-9 and TRBJ1-1, with a possible D match to TRBD1 (5 bases). This CDR3 is 13 amino acids long. V lost 0 bases to trimming and J lost 8 bases, with 10 bases between them. Looked up from germline, CDR1 is SEHNR and CDR2 is FQNEAQ (reference sequence). CDR3 nucleotides: TGTGCCAGCAGCTTAGCAGGGAGGGACGAAGCTTTCTTT. Its protein is CASSLAGRDEAFF.

The rearrangement uses TRBV5-1 and TRBJ1-2; D is uncertain. The germline V gene encodes CDR1 SGHRS and CDR2 YFSETQ. The CDR3 spans 15 residues. V dropped 4 bases and J dropped 0 bases, with 13 bases sitting between them. CDR3 sequence reads: CASSLSGHTNYGYTF. The CDR3 coding sequence is TGCGCCAGCAGCCTGAGCGGCCATACTAACTATGGCTACACCTTC.

This clonotype was recorded a few times. This sequence joins TRBV5-1 and TRBJ2-1, with 15 positions matching TRBD2. V lost 3 bases to trimming and J lost 10 bases; unmatched junction nucleotides: 14. This CDR3 spans 18 amino acids. Looked up from germline, CDR1 is SGHRS and CDR2 is YFSETQ. The CDR3, as DNA: TGCGCCAGCAGCTGGGCCGGGACTAGCGGGGGGCCTCAGTCGGAGCAGTTCTTC. Residues: CASSWAGTSGGPQSEQFF.

The rearrangement links TRBV4-3 to TRBJ2-5; 9 positions agree with TRBD2. With V trimmed by 1 base and J by 4 bases, 10 bases remained unmatched. The CDR3 runs to 17 residues. Germline V gene lookup returns CDR1 LGHNA and CDR2 YSLEER. The CDR3 loop reads CASSQAVLAGSPETQYF. CDR3 coding DNA: TGCGCCAGCAGCCAAGCAGTTCTAGCGGGGAGTCCAGAGACCCAGTACTTC.

The rearrangement joins TRBV7-9 to TRBJ2-7; the D gene could be TRBD1 or TRBD2 (5 bases each). The germline V gene has CDR1 SEHNR and CDR2 FQNEAQ (reference sequence). V lost 6 bases to trimming and J lost 3 bases, with 9 bases between them. This CDR3 has 12 amino acids. CDR3 in amino acids: CASSWDHYEQYF. CDR3 sequence (DNA): TGTGCCAGCAGTTGGGACCACTACGAGCAGTACTTC.

This chain links TRBV2 with TRBJ2-7; perhaps TRBD2 as D (5 bases). The CDR3 covers 14 residues. Looked up from germline, CDR1 is SNHLY and CDR2 is FYNNEI. The chain's CDR3 is CACSGGAVSYEQYV. The CDR3 DNA reads TGTGCCTGCAGCGGAGGAGCAGTATCCTACGAGCAGTACGTC.

The table lists this clonotype with a few counts. The chain combines TRBV6-1 with TRBJ2-7; D may be TRBD1 (5 bases). This CDR3 comprises 15 residues. V dropped 6 bases and J dropped 0 bases, with 15 bases sitting between them. The germline V gene encodes CDR1 MNHNS and CDR2 SASEGT. The CDR3 sequence is CASRPTGLSSYEQYF. DNA of the CDR3: TGTGCCAGCAGGCCAACAGGCCTCAGCTCCTACGAGCAGTACTTC.

This clonotype was detected a few times. The chain has TRBV4-1 and TRBJ1-5, with D unresolved. There are 15 residues in the CDR3. The V gene lost 2 bases and the J gene lost 4 bases, with 12 bases spanning the gap. The germline V gene has CDR1 MGHRA and CDR2 YSYEKL. CDR3 region: CASSQTLSQNQPQHF. The DNA for the CDR3 is TGCGCCAGCAGCCAAACTTTGAGTCAAAATCAGCCCCAGCATTTT.

The rearrangement links TRBV5-1 to TRBJ2-7, with 9 bases matching TRBD2. The CDR3 length is 14 residues. Germline CDR1 and CDR2: SGHRS and YFSETQ. Trimming took 1 base from V and 7 from J; bases not matched to a gene: 6. The CDR3 protein is CASSLWLAGSEQYF. DNA of the CDR3: TGCGCCAGCAGCTTGTGGCTAGCGGGGTCAGAGCAGTACTTC.

As DNA, the CDR3 is TGTGCCAGCAGCTACCCTCCGGGCGGGGGGGATCAAGAGACCCAGTACTTC. It is translated as CASSYPPGGGDQETQYF. The chain combines TRBV7-9 with TRBJ2-5; 9 bases line up with TRBD2. The ends lost 4 bases at V and 2 bases at J; junction bases unmatched: 11. CDR1 is SEHNR, CDR2 FQNEAQ, per germline (reference sequence). The length of the CDR3 is 17 residues.

This clonotype has only one observation. The rearrangement uses TRBV5-1 and TRBJ1-4; 8 bases are shared with TRBD1. Looked up from germline, CDR1 is SGHRS and CDR2 is YFSETQ. This CDR3 contains 14 residues. Germline trimming cut 4 bases from V and 8 bases from J; bases unmatched to any gene: 7. The CDR3 spells CASSQTGEGEKLFF. CDR3 DNA: TGCGCCAGCAGCCAGACAGGGGAGGGGGAAAAACTGTTTTTT.

This clonotype was counted between two and nine times. The genes are TRBV29-1 and TRBJ1-6; tentative D call: TRBD1 (5 bases). V lost 6 bases and J lost 8, with 14 bases in between. Germline lookup yields CDR1 SQVTM and CDR2 ANQGSEA. CDR3 length: 13 amino acids. CDR3 sequence: CSVGEGQYSPLHF. DNA of the CDR3: TGCAGCGTGGGGGAGGGGCAGTATTCACCCCTCCACTTT.

The chain carries TRBV29-1 and TRBJ2-2; D not certain. This CDR3 has 13 residues. V lost 7 bases to trimming and J lost 1 base, with 10 bases between them. From germline, CDR1 is SQVTM and CDR2 ANQGSEA. The CDR3 DNA is TGCAGCGAGACGGACGGGAACACCGGGGAGCTGTTTTTT. Translation gives CSETDGNTGELFF.

In its sample, this clonotype was seen a few times. The chain carries TRBV12-3 or TRBV12-4 and TRBJ2-3; D is possibly TRBD2 (5 bases). This CDR3 is 15 amino acids long. V gave up 5 bases and J gave up 0 bases, with 12 bases separating them. CDR3: CASSQKGSSTDTQYF. The CDR3 coding sequence is TGTGCCAGCAGTCAGAAAGGGAGTAGCACAGATACGCAGTATTTT.

The chain has TRBV4-3 and TRBJ2-1; D gene uncertain. This CDR3 contains 14 residues. V was clipped by 3 bases and J by 9 bases, with 15 bases between them. Germline V gene lookup returns CDR1 LGHNA and CDR2 YSLEER. CDR3 sequence: CASSHLSQPGEQFF. CDR3 in DNA: TGCGCCAGCAGCCATTTATCTCAGCCCGGTGAGCAGTTCTTC.

The genes are TRBV24-1 and TRBJ1-2; no definite D call. The V end lost 2 bases, the J end lost 8 bases, and 11 bases lay between the germline ends. CDR3 length: 13 residues. Per germline, CDR1 KGHDR and CDR2 SFDVKD. CDR3 sequence: CATSDSPTSGYTF. The CDR3 region has the DNA TGTGCCACCAGTGATTCGCCGACATCCGGCTACACCTTC.

This chain joins TRBV10-2 and TRBJ1-2, with D maybe TRBD1 (6 bases). Looked up from germline, CDR1 is WSHSY and CDR2 is SAAADI. The CDR3 runs 14 residues. Trimming took 6 bases from V and 4 from J, leaving 15 bases between them. The CDR3 is CASRSGGLVYGYTF. In DNA form, the CDR3 reads TGCGCCAGCAGGTCTGGGGGCTTGGTCTATGGCTACACCTTC.

The chain recombines TRBV12-3 or TRBV12-4 with TRBJ2-3; no definite D call. The CDR3 sequence is 15 residues long. Trimming cost V 6 bases and J 0 bases, with 13 bases left between them. DNA of the CDR3: TGTGCCAGCAGCCTCAAAAGAGCTAGCACAGATACGCAGTATTTT. This gives the protein CASSLKRASTDTQYF.